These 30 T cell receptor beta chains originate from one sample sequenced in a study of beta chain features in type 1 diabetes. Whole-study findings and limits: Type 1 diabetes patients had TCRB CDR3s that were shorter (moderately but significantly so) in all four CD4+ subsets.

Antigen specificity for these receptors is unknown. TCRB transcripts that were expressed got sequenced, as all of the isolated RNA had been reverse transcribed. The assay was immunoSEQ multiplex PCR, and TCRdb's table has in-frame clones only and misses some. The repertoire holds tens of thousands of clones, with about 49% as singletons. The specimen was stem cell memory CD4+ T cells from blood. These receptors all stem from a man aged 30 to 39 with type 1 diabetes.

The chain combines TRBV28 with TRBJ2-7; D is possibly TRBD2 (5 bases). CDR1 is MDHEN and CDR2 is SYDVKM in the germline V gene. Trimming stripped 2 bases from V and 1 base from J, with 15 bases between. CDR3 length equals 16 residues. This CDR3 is CASSLLGSRGSYEQYF. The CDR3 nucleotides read TGTGCCAGCAGTTTACTGGGTTCTCGGGGTTCCTACGAGCAGTACTTC.

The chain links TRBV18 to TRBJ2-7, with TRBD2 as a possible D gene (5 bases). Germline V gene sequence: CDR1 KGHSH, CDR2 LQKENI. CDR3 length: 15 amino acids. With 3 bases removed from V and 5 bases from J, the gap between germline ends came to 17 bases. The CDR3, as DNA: TGTGCCAGCTCACCCGAGTTGCTAGCCCAGCACGAGCAGTACTTC. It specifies CASSPELLAQHEQYF.

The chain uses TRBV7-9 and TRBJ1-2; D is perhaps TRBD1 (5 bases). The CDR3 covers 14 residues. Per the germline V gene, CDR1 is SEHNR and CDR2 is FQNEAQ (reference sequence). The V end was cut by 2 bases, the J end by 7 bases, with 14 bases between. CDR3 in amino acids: CASSLNQGLSGYTF. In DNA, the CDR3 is TGTGCCAGCAGCTTAAACCAGGGCCTTTCTGGCTACACCTTC.

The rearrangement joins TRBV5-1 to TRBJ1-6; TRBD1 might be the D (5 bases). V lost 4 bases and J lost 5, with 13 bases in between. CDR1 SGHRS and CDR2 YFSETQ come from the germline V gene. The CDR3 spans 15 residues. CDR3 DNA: TGCGCCAGCAGCCCTCGGTGGGGCGATAATTCACCCCTCCACTTT. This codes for CASSPRWGDNSPLHF.

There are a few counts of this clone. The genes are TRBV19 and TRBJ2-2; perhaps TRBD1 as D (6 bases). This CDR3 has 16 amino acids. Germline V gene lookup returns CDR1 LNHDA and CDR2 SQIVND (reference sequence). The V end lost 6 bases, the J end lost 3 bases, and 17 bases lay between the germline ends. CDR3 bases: TGTGCCAGTAGGGCTATTAGACCAGGGGACACCGGGGAGCTGTTTTTT. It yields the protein CASRAIRPGDTGELFF.

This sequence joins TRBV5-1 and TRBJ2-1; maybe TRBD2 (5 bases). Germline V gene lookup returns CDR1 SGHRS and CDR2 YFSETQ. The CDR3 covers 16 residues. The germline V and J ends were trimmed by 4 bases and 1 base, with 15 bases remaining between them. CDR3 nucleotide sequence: TGCGCCAGCAGCGGACGGAAGGGAGAGTCCTACAATGAGCAGTTCTTC. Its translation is CASSGRKGESYNEQFF.

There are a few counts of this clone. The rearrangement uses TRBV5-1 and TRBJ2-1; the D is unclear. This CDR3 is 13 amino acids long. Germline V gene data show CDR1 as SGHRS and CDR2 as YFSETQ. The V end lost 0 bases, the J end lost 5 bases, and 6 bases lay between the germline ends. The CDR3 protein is CASSLGEDNEQFF. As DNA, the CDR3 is TGCGCCAGCAGCTTGGGCGAGGACAATGAGCAGTTCTTC.

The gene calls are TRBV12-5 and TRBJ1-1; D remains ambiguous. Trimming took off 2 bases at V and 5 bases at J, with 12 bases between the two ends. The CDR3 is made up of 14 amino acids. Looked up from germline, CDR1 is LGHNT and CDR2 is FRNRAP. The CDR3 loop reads CASGLNLGRTEAFF. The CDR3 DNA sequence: TGTGCTAGTGGTTTGAATCTGGGGAGGACTGAAGCTTTCTTT.

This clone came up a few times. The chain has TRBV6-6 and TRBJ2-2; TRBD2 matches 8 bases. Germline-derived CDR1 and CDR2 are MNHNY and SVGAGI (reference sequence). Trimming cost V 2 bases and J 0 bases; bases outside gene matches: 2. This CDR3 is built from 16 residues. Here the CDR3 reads CASSYGGGTNTGELFF. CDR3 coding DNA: TGTGCCAGCAGTTACGGCGGGGGGACGAACACCGGGGAGCTGTTTTTT.

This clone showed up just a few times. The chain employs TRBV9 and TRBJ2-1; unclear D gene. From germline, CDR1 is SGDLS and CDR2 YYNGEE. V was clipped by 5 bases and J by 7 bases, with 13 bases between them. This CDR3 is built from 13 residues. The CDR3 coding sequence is TGTGCCAGCAGTCAAATAGTTGAGAATGAGCAGTTCTTC. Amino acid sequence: CASSQIVENEQFF.

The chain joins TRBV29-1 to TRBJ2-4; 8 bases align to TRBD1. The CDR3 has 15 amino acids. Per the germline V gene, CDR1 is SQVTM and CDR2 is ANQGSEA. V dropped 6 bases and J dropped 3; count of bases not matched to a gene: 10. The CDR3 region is CSVSTTGVDKNIQYF. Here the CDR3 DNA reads TGCAGCGTGAGCACGACAGGGGTGGACAAAAACATTCAGTACTTC.

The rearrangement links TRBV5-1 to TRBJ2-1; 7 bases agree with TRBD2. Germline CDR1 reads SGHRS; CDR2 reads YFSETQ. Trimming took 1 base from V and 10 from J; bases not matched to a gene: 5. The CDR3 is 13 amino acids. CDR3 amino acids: CASSLLGEGEQFF. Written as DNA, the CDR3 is TGCGCCAGCAGCTTGTTAGGGGAGGGGGAGCAGTTCTTC.

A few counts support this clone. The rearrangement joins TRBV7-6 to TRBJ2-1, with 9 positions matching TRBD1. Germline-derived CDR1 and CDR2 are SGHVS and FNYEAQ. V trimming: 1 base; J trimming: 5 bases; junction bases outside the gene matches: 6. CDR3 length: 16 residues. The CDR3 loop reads CASSLVTGGRDNEQFF. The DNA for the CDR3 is TGTGCCAGCAGCTTAGTGACAGGGGGTCGAGACAATGAGCAGTTCTTC.

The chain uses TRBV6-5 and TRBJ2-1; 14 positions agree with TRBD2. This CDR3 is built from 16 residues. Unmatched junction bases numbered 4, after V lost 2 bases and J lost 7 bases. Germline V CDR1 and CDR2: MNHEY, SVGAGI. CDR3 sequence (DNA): TGTGCCAGCAGTTACACTAGACTAGCGGGAGGGAATGAGCAGTTCTTC. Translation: CASSYTRLAGGNEQFF.

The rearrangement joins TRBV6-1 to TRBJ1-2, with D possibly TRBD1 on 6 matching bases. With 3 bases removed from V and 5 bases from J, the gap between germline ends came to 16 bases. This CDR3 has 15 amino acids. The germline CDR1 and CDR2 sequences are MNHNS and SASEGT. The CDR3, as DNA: TGTGCCAGCAGTGACCAGGACAGAATCGGGTATGGCTACACCTTC. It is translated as CASSDQDRIGYGYTF.

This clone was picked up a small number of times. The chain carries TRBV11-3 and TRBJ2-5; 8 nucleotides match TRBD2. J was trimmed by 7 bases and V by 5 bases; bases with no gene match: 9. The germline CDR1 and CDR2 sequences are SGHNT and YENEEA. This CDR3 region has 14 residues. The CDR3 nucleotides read TGTGCCAGCAGCCCCGGGAGGGCTGTCGGGACCCAGTACTTC. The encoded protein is CASSPGRAVGTQYF.

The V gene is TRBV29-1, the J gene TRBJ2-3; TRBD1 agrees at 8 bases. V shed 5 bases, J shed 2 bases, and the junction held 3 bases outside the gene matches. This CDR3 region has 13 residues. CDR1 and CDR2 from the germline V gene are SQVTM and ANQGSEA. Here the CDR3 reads CSVSQGATDTQYF. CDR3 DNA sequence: TGCAGCGTTAGTCAGGGGGCCACAGATACGCAGTATTTT.

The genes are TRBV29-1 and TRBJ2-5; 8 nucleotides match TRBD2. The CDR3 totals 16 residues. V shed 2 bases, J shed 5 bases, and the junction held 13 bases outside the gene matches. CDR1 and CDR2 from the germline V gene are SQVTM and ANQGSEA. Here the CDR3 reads CSVETPSSGRGETQYF. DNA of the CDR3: TGCAGCGTTGAAACGCCCTCGTCCGGGAGGGGGGAGACCCAGTACTTC.

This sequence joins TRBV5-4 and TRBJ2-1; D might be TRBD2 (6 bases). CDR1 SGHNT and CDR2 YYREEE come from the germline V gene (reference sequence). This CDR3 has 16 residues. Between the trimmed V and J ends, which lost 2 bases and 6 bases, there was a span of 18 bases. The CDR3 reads CASSFGGTFNANEQFF. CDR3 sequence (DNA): TGTGCCAGCAGCTTTGGAGGGACTTTCAACGCCAATGAGCAGTTCTTC.

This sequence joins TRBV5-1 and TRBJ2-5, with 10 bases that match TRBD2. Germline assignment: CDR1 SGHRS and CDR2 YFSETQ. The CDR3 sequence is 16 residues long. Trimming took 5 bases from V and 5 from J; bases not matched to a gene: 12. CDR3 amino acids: CASSPSPSGSGETQYF. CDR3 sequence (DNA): TGCGCCAGCAGTCCATCCCCTAGCGGGAGTGGGGAGACCCAGTACTTC.

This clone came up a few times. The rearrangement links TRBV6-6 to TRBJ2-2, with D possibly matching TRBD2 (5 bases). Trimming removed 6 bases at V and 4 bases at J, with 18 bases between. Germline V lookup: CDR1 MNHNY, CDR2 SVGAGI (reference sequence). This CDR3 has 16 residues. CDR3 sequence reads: CASSRPTRAGTGELFF. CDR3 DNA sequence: TGTGCCAGCAGCCGACCGACGAGGGCGGGCACCGGGGAGCTGTTTTTT.

The CDR3 reads CASSRDRGTDTQYF. DNA for the CDR3: TGTGCCAGCTCTCGGGACAGGGGAACAGATACGCAGTATTTT. The chain is built from TRBV7-9 and TRBJ2-3; TRBD1 matches at 10 bases. The germline gives CDR1 SEHNR, CDR2 FQNEAQ (reference sequence). The V gene end was trimmed by 8 bases and the J gene end by 3 bases; junction bases not matched to a gene: 5. This CDR3 comprises 14 residues.

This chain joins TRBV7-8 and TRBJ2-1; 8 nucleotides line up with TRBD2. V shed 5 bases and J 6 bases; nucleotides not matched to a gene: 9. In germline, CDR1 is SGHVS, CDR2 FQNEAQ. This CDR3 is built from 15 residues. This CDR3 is CASSQTGGGINEQFF. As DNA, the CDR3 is TGTGCCAGCAGCCAGACGGGGGGGGGCATCAATGAGCAGTTCTTC.

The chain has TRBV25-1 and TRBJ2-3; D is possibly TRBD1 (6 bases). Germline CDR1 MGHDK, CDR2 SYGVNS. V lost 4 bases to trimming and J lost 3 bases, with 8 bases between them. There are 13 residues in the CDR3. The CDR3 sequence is CASSATGTDTQYF. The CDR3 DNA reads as TGTGCCAGCAGTGCGACAGGTACAGATACGCAGTATTTT.

The CDR3 coding sequence is TGTGCCAGCACCCGGGGATTGGGGACATTTGAGTATGGCTACACCTTC. It encodes CASTRGLGTFEYGYTF. The gene calls are TRBV2 and TRBJ1-2; maybe TRBD1 (6 bases). From germline, CDR1 is SNHLY and CDR2 FYNNEI. The CDR3 totals 16 residues. With 7 bases removed from V and 5 bases from J, the gap between germline ends came to 23 bases.

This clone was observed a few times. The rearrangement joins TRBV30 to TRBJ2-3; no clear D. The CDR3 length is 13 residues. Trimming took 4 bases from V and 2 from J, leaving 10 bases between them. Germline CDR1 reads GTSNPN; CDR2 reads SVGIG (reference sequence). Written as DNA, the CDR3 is TGTGCCTGGATCCCCGACAACACAGATACGCAGTATTTT. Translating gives CAWIPDNTDTQYF.

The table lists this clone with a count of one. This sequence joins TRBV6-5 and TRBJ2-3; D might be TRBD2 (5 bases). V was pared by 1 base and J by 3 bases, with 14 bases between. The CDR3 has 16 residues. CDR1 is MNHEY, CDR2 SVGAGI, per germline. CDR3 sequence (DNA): TGTGCCAGCAGTTACTTTGGAGGAGGCGGGACAGATACGCAGTATTTT. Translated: CASSYFGGGGTDTQYF.

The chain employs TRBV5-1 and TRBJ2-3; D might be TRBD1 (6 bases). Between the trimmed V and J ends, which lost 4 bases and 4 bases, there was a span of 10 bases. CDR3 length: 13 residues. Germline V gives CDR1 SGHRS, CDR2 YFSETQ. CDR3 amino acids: CASSGDNADTQYF. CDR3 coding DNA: TGCGCCAGCAGCGGGGACAACGCAGATACGCAGTATTTT.

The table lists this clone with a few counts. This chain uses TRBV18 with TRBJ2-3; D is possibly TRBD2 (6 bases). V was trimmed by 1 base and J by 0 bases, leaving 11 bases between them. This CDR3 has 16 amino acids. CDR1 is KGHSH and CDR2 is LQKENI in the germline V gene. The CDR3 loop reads CASSPLSGASTDTQYF. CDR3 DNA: TGTGCCAGCTCACCACTTTCGGGAGCGAGCACAGATACGCAGTATTTT.

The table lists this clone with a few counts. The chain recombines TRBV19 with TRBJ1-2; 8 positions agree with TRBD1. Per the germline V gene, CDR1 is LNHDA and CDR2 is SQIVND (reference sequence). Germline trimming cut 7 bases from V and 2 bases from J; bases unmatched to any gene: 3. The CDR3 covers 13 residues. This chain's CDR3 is CASTGDRNYGYTF. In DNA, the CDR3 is TGTGCCAGTACGGGGGACAGGAACTATGGCTACACCTTC.